This T cell receptor beta chain is drawn from a study of T cells after yellow fever vaccination (dated by TCRdb to the late 2010s). In the study overall: The SMART-Seq v4 Ultra Low Input RNA kit was used to prepare libraries from fractions with low cell numbers. Bulk TCR alpha and beta repertoires were sequenced longitudinally to track T-cell clones before and after primary and booster YFV17D yellow fever vaccination. The cohort comprised two healthy male donors, one aged 18 to 29 and one aged 30 to 40 years. Blood was collected at multiple timepoints before and after primary and secondary immunization, and bulk PBMC replicates and cell subsets were isolated. The study at large found these results: Computational filtering was needed because FACS-sorted repertoires could contain abundant contaminating clonotypes from the bulk population. Because only a couple of donors were included in the study, the extent to which the findings can be generalized is limited. Compared with the primary T-cell response, the secondary T-cell response was weaker but faster, peaking on day 5 rather than day 15. Most clones expanded after primary vaccination were re-detected after the booster (almost 97% of CD4 and about 88% of CD8), suggesting broad memory maintenance. A small fraction of clonotypes appeared in both the CD4 and CD8 compartments, likely as a result of convergent recombination.

This clonotype was detected a few times. The antigen it recognizes is unknown. Base qualities were left out, and no much larger clone turns up one base away. The sample's treatment or condition label is to be understood as: live attenuated yellow fever vaccine strain. At every blood-draw timepoint, two biological replicates of bulk PBMCs were collected. PBMCs were isolated from peripheral blood using a standard Ficoll-Paque protocol. TriZol was used to extract RNA from bulk PBMCs, CD4 and CD8 fractions, and dextramer-positive and dextramer-negative fractions. Synthesis of TCR cDNA relied on 5'RACE template switching, a step that introduced a universal primer site along with unique molecular identifiers. cDNA synthesis was primed from both the TCR alpha and TCR beta constant segments. Library amplification used two PCR steps, and the second PCR step added sample barcodes and sequencing adapters. Libraries were sequenced on Illumina HiSeq 2500 (2x100 bp) or NovaSeq (2x150 bp). Regarding the original processing steps: Demultiplexing of reads and collapsing into UMI consensus sequences were performed with MIGEC, and V(D)J alignment was carried out with MiXCR. Clonotypes responding to the vaccine were identified with edgeR on replicate PBMC samples, with the criteria of FDR below 0.01 and a log2 fold change above 5 up to day 15. Bulk clonotypes were assigned CD4 or CD8 identity according to which sequenced CD4 or CD8 repertoire held them at higher abundance. TCRdb took the public reads, trimmed them with fastp at Q25, ran MiXCR for clone calling and kept in-frame beta chains. One record per CDR3 amino acid sequence lists the most common genes and DNA. TCRdb, rather than the study authors, made the V and J calls. Present in this sample are a few hundred thousand distinct CDR3 sequences, around 8.1% of which were seen just once. Of the sample, about 16% falls within the top ten clones.

The germline V gene encodes CDR1 SEHNR and CDR2 FQNEAQ (reference sequence). The trim is 0 bases for V and 4 bases for J, with a gap of 12 bases between the germline ends. From the cysteine through the phenylalanine, the CDR3 covers 15 amino acids. Only the CDR3 DNA stays, 45 bases, in frame from base 1. This chain is built from TRBV7-9 and TRBJ1-2; the D region possibly corresponds to TRBD1 (5 bases align). This receptor was taken from a man between 18 and 35 years old who received the YFV17D yellow fever vaccine. This material consisted of PBMCs, taken roughly 46 days after the first yellow fever vaccination. The base sequence is TGTGCCAGCAGCTTAGCTCCCCAGGGAACCTATGGCTACACCTTC. It translates as CASSLAPQGTYGYTF. When the CDR3 is completed using the reference TRBV7-9 and TRBJ1-2 genes on either side, the full variable domain is DTGVSQNPRHKITKRGQNVTFRCDPISEHNRLYWYRQTLGQGPEFLTYFQNEAQLEKSRLLSDRFSAERPKGSFSTLEIQRTEQGDSAMYLCASSLAPQGTYGYTFGSGTRLTVV.